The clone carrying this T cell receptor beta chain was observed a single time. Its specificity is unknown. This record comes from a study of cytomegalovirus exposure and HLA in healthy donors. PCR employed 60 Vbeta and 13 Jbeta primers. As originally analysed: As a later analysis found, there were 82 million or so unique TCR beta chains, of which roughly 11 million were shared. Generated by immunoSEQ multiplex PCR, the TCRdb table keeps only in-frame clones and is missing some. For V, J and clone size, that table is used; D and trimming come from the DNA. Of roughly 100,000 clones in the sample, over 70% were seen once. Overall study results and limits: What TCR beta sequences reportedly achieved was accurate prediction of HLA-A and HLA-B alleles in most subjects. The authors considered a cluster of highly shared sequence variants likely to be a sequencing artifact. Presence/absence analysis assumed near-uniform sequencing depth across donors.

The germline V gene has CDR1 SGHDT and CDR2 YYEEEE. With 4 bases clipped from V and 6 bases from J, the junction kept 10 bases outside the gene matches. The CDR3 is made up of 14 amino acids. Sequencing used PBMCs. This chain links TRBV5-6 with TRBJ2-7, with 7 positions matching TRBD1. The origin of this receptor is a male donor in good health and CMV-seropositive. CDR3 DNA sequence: TGTGCCAGCAGCCTCCGGGACAGTCAGCTCGAGCAGTACTTC. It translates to CASSLRDSQLEQYF.